A single sample is the source of the 8 T cell receptor beta chains below, sequenced in a study of T cells after yellow fever vaccination. TCRdb reanalysed the 5' RACE reads using MiXCR and keeps one entry per CDR3 protein. Among 450,000 to 650,000 distinct CDR3 sequences listed, about 13% were seen once. The sample consisted of PBMCs, taken on the day of the yellow fever booster vaccination. Source of these receptors: a man under 40 who received the YFV17D yellow fever vaccine.

The chain combines TRBV5-1 with TRBJ1-1; D is unclear. The CDR3 has 12 amino acids. With 4 bases removed from V and 5 bases from J, the gap between germline ends came to 9 bases. Germline lookup yields CDR1 SGHRS and CDR2 YFSETQ. The CDR3 spells CASSQRETEAFF. The CDR3 coding sequence is TGCGCCAGCAGCCAACGAGAGACTGAAGCTTTCTTT.

This rearrangement joins TRBV6-1 to TRBJ2-4, with unresolved D. The CDR3 is made up of 16 amino acids. With 8 bases removed from V and 1 base from J, the gap between germline ends came to 18 bases. Germline CDR1 is MNHNS and CDR2 is SASEGT. Written as DNA, the CDR3 is TGTGCCAGCTTAGGTTGGATTGGGCTGGCCAAAAACATTCAGTACTTC. Translated, it gives CASLGWIGLAKNIQYF.

This chain links TRBV5-1 with TRBJ2-7; 9 nucleotides align to TRBD2. CDR1 is SGHRS, CDR2 YFSETQ, per germline. The length of the CDR3 is 15 residues. J gave up 4 bases and V 2 bases, and 7 bases lay outside the gene matches. CDR3 residues: CASSFPGLAGYEQYF. The DNA for the CDR3 is TGCGCCAGCAGCTTCCCGGGACTAGCTGGGTACGAGCAGTACTTC.

The genes are TRBV5-1 and TRBJ2-1, with 7 bases matching TRBD1. CDR1 SGHRS and CDR2 YFSETQ come from the germline V gene. CDR3 length: 17 amino acids. V lost 0 bases and J lost 2; bases outside the gene matches: 8. As DNA, the CDR3 is TGCGCCAGCAGCTTGGCCACAGGGGCCGGGGCCTACAATGAGCAGTTCTTC. This encodes CASSLATGAGAYNEQFF.

V usage is TRBV9 and J usage is TRBJ2-7; the D gene is possibly TRBD2 (6 bases). The CDR3 spans 16 residues. The germline V gene encodes CDR1 SGDLS and CDR2 YYNGEE. V lost 3 bases to trimming and J lost 5 bases, with 21 bases between them. This CDR3 reads CASSAGLSSNRDEQYF. The DNA of the CDR3 is TGTGCCAGCAGCGCGGGACTTTCATCAAACCGGGACGAGCAGTACTTC.

The table lists this clonotype with many counts. V usage is TRBV6-1 and J usage is TRBJ2-7; D is undetermined. Germline values: CDR1 MNHNS, CDR2 SASEGT. The CDR3 extends over 14 amino acids. The V end was cut by 10 bases, the J end by 2 bases, with 18 bases between. CDR3 region: CATRPSKPPYEQYF. The CDR3 nucleotides read TGTGCCACTAGACCTTCTAAGCCCCCCTACGAGCAGTACTTC.

The gene calls are TRBV7-2 and TRBJ2-7, with D unresolved. The CDR3 is 14 amino acids. Germline CDR1 is SGHTA and CDR2 is FQGNSA. V was clipped by 0 bases and J by 2 bases, with 8 bases between them. The CDR3 sequence: CASSLALSAYEQYF. Written as DNA, the CDR3 is TGTGCCAGCAGCTTAGCGCTAAGCGCCTACGAGCAGTACTTC.

This clonotype was seen only a few times. The chain is built from TRBV30 and TRBJ2-2; 10 nucleotides align to TRBD2. Trimming at V came to 5 bases and at J to 4 bases, leaving 22 bases not matched to a gene. Germline V gene data show CDR1 as GTSNPN and CDR2 as SVGIG (reference sequence). The CDR3 totals 20 residues. CDR3 nucleotide sequence: TGTGCCTGGGATTCAATTCTGTGGGCAAGCGGGAGGGCCGGCACCGGGGAGCTGTTTTTT. Amino acids: CAWDSILWASGRAGTGELFF. Looking up the rest from reference TRBV30 and TRBJ2-2 gives the full variable domain: SQTIHQWPATLVQPVGSPLSLECTVEGTSNPNLYWYRQAAGRGLQLLFYSVGIGQISSEVPQNLSASRPQDRQFILSSKKLLLSDSGFYLCAWDSILWASGRAGTGELFFGEGSRLTVL.